Listed below are T cell receptor beta chains from one sample, sequenced in a study of blood T cell repertoires in COVID-19. TCRdb keeps only in-frame clones here, not all; method: immunoSEQ multiplex PCR. The data hold 260,000 or so clones, with around 90% observed a single time. The specimen sequenced was peripheral blood. Receptor source: a human donor in a cohort sampled during active COVID-19. Both conserved end residues are part of each CDR3. Each record gives: J gene, clone size, D gene, V gene, CDR3 protein, CDR3 DNA. A D gene is named only where the DNA matches it firmly. Where a row states a size, it is once, few, many or the class of an expanded clone; other rows omit it.

j_call: TRBJ1-2
clone_size: .
d_call: TRBD1
v_call: TRBV6-2/TRBV6-3
cdr3_aa: CASSYAGTGGYGYTF
cdr3_nt: TGTGCCAGCAGTTACGCTGGGACAGGGGGGTATGGCTACACCTTC

j_call: TRBJ2-6
clone_size: .
d_call: TRBD1
v_call: TRBV3-1/TRBV3-2
cdr3_aa: CASSHSGTGVSGANVLTF
cdr3_nt: TGTGCCAGCAGCCATTCAGGGACAGGTGTCTCTGGGGCCAACGTCCTGACTTTC

j_call: TRBJ2-2
clone_size: .
d_call: .
v_call: TRBV1
cdr3_aa: CTSSHPSARWELFF
cdr3_nt: TGCACCAGCAGCCATCCCAGCGCCAGATGGGAGCTGTTTTTT

j_call: TRBJ2-4
clone_size: .
d_call: .
v_call: TRBV6-6
cdr3_aa: CASAPGRAENIQYF
cdr3_nt: TGTGCCAGCGCCCCCGGGCGGGCAGAAAACATTCAGTACTTC

j_call: TRBJ2-5
clone_size: .
d_call: .
v_call: TRBV7-7
cdr3_aa: CASSLEIGARRETQYF
cdr3_nt: TGTGCTAGCAGCTTAGAAATAGGGGCCAGGCGGGAGACCCAGTACTTC

j_call: TRBJ1-1
clone_size: .
d_call: TRBD1
v_call: TRBV6-5
cdr3_aa: CASSYGTGVAEAFF
cdr3_nt: TGTGCCAGCAGTTACGGGACAGGGGTTGCTGAAGCTTTCTTT

j_call: TRBJ1-5
clone_size: .
d_call: .
v_call: TRBV28
cdr3_aa: CASSSGHQPQHF
cdr3_nt: TGTGCCAGCAGTTCAGGTCACCAGCCCCAGCATTTT

j_call: TRBJ2-7
clone_size: .
d_call: TRBD1
v_call: TRBV13
cdr3_aa: CASSAGTGGLYEQYF
cdr3_nt: TGTGCCAGCAGCGCTGGGACAGGGGGTCTTTACGAGCAGTACTTC

j_call: TRBJ1-1
clone_size: .
d_call: .
v_call: TRBV7-9
cdr3_aa: CASSSSSGKNTEAFF
cdr3_nt: TGTGCCAGCAGCTCCTCATCCGGGAAGAACACTGAAGCTTTCTTT

j_call: TRBJ1-1
clone_size: .
d_call: TRBD1
v_call: TRBV28
cdr3_aa: CASSPPLQGAAGTEAFF
cdr3_nt: TGTGCCAGCAGTCCACCACTACAGGGGGCGGCGGGCACTGAAGCTTTCTTT

j_call: TRBJ1-1
clone_size: .
d_call: .
v_call: TRBV6-1
cdr3_aa: CASSEAQGDSEAFF
cdr3_nt: TGTGCCAGCAGTGAAGCGCAAGGGGATTCTGAAGCTTTCTTT

j_call: TRBJ2-7
clone_size: once
d_call: .
v_call: TRBV30
cdr3_aa: CAWSVRRELYEQYF
cdr3_nt: TGTGCCTGGAGTGTCCGACGGGAGCTATACGAGCAGTACTTC

j_call: TRBJ2-7
clone_size: .
d_call: .
v_call: TRBV5-1
cdr3_aa: CASSPRGAAYSYEQYF
cdr3_nt: TGCGCCAGCAGCCCCCGGGGGGCAGCTTACTCCTACGAGCAGTACTTC

j_call: TRBJ2-1
clone_size: .
d_call: .
v_call: TRBV4-2
cdr3_aa: CASSQVSIRGSYNEQFF
cdr3_nt: TGTGCCAGCAGCCAAGTTTCGATAAGAGGGTCCTACAATGAGCAGTTCTTC

j_call: TRBJ2-1
clone_size: once
d_call: TRBD2
v_call: TRBV6-5
cdr3_aa: CASSPGASGNNEQFF
cdr3_nt: TGTGCCAGCAGCCCCGGGGCTAGCGGAAACAATGAGCAGTTCTTC

j_call: TRBJ2-5
clone_size: .
d_call: TRBD2
v_call: TRBV5-1
cdr3_aa: CASSGGRGVGETQYF
cdr3_nt: TGCGCCAGCAGCGGGGGGAGGGGAGTCGGTGAGACCCAGTACTTC

j_call: TRBJ2-5
clone_size: .
d_call: TRBD2
v_call: TRBV4-1
cdr3_aa: CASSHLLAAQETQYF
cdr3_nt: TGCGCCAGCAGCCACCTACTAGCGGCCCAAGAGACCCAGTACTTC

j_call: TRBJ2-7
clone_size: .
d_call: TRBD1
v_call: TRBV5-6
cdr3_aa: CASSEDRSSYEQYF
cdr3_nt: TGTGCCAGCAGCGAGGACAGGTCCTCCTACGAGCAGTACTTC

j_call: TRBJ2-7
clone_size: .
d_call: TRBD1
v_call: TRBV30
cdr3_aa: CAWLRGQPYEQYF
cdr3_nt: TGTGCCTGGCTCAGGGGGCAGCCCTACGAGCAGTACTTC

j_call: TRBJ2-2
clone_size: .
d_call: .
v_call: TRBV10-3
cdr3_aa: CAISGTRDTGELFF
cdr3_nt: TGTGCCATCAGTGGAACCAGGGACACCGGGGAGCTGTTTTTT

j_call: TRBJ2-7
clone_size: .
d_call: TRBD1
v_call: TRBV4-3
cdr3_aa: CASSAGQGQYEQYF
cdr3_nt: TGCGCCAGCAGCGCTGGACAGGGGCAATACGAGCAGTACTTC

j_call: TRBJ1-4
clone_size: .
d_call: .
v_call: TRBV18
cdr3_aa: CASSNTATNEKLFF
cdr3_nt: TGTGCCAGCTCCAACACAGCAACTAATGAAAAACTGTTTTTT

j_call: TRBJ2-7
clone_size: .
d_call: TRBD2
v_call: TRBV7-9
cdr3_aa: CASSPFGGSSYEQYF
cdr3_nt: TGTGCCAGCAGCCCGTTCGGGGGGAGCAGTTACGAGCAGTACTTC

j_call: TRBJ1-1
clone_size: once
d_call: .
v_call: TRBV27
cdr3_aa: CASSGNTEAFF
cdr3_nt: TGTGCCAGCTCCGGTAACACTGAAGCTTTCTTT

j_call: TRBJ1-1
clone_size: few
d_call: .
v_call: TRBV7-9
cdr3_aa: CASSPPEVVGKVKNTEAFF
cdr3_nt: TGTGCCAGCAGCCCCCCGGAGGTTGTAGGTAAGGTAAAGAACACTGAAGCTTTCTTT

j_call: TRBJ2-7
clone_size: .
d_call: TRBD2
v_call: TRBV5-5
cdr3_aa: CASSRDYLIGGQYF
cdr3_nt: TGTGCCAGCAGCCGGGACTATCTTATTGGGGGGCAGTACTTC

j_call: TRBJ1-2
clone_size: .
d_call: .
v_call: TRBV19
cdr3_aa: CASSISLTRDYGYTF
cdr3_nt: TGTGCCAGTAGTATTTCCCTGACCCGGGACTATGGCTACACCTTC

j_call: TRBJ2-7
clone_size: few
d_call: .
v_call: TRBV28
cdr3_aa: CASSPPIYEQYF
cdr3_nt: TGTGCCAGCAGTCCCCCTATCTACGAGCAGTACTTC

j_call: TRBJ1-2
clone_size: .
d_call: .
v_call: TRBV11-2
cdr3_aa: CASSLDTQTGGYTF
cdr3_nt: TGTGCCAGCAGCTTAGATACGCAGACAGGTGGCTACACCTTC

j_call: TRBJ2-7
clone_size: once
d_call: TRBD2
v_call: TRBV4-1
cdr3_aa: CASSQDPWREGNHEQYF
cdr3_nt: TGCGCCAGCAGCCAAGATCCCTGGCGGGAGGGCAACCACGAGCAGTACTTC

j_call: TRBJ1-2
clone_size: many
d_call: .
v_call: TRBV2
cdr3_aa: CASSGVRGGFDGYTF
cdr3_nt: TGTGCCAGCAGTGGGGTCCGGGGGGGTTTTGATGGCTACACCTTC

j_call: TRBJ1-3
clone_size: .
d_call: TRBD1
v_call: TRBV4-3
cdr3_aa: CASSQDGQGVGNTIYF
cdr3_nt: TGCGCCAGCAGCCAAGATGGGCAGGGGGTTGGAAACACCATATATTTT

j_call: TRBJ2-1
clone_size: .
d_call: TRBD2
v_call: TRBV6-4
cdr3_aa: CASSPWREAREQFF
cdr3_nt: TGTGCCAGCAGCCCGTGGCGGGAGGCTAGAGAGCAGTTCTTC

j_call: TRBJ1-1
clone_size: .
d_call: .
v_call: TRBV28
cdr3_aa: CASRPRTGRGRNTEAFF
cdr3_nt: TGTGCCAGCAGGCCACGGACGGGCAGGGGTCGGAACACTGAAGCTTTCTTT

j_call: TRBJ2-7
clone_size: .
d_call: .
v_call: TRBV11-2
cdr3_aa: CASSLVGVYEQYF
cdr3_nt: TGTGCCAGCAGCTTAGTAGGGGTTTACGAGCAGTACTTC

j_call: TRBJ1-5
clone_size: .
d_call: .
v_call: TRBV27
cdr3_aa: CASSLGLPQHF
cdr3_nt: TGTGCCAGCAGTTTGGGACTGCCCCAGCATTTT

j_call: TRBJ2-1
clone_size: .
d_call: TRBD2
v_call: TRBV24-1
cdr3_aa: CATSDFRLAGSSYNEQFF
cdr3_nt: TGTGCCACCAGTGACTTTCGACTAGCGGGAAGCTCCTACAATGAGCAGTTCTTC

j_call: TRBJ1-2
clone_size: .
d_call: TRBD1
v_call: TRBV27
cdr3_aa: CASSLGTEPYGYTF
cdr3_nt: TGTGCCAGCAGTTTGGGGACAGAACCCTATGGCTACACCTTC

j_call: TRBJ1-4
clone_size: .
d_call: .
v_call: TRBV21-1
cdr3_aa: CASSKGSPVREKLFF
cdr3_nt: TGTGCCAGCAGCAAGGGGAGCCCAGTGAGGGAAAAACTGTTTTTT